This T cell receptor beta chain comes out of a study of T cell clonality in common variable immunodeficiency. CDR3 length equals 12 residues. The germline CDR1 and CDR2 sequences are WNHNN and SYGVQD (reference sequence). Unmatched junction bases numbered 4, after V lost 7 bases and J lost 6 bases. Method: immunoSEQ multiplex PCR; TCRdb's copy keeps in-frame clones and lacks some. The sample has around 9,200 clones, none seen only once; the top ten hold approximately 4.3%. Study-level results: CVID subjects shared fewer TCRbeta clones than healthy controls did. Fewer deletions and N-nucleotide insertions were reportedly seen in common variable immunodeficiency TCR beta sequences. Repertoire-complication correlations in CVID were limited by patient heterogeneity.

Of CVID subjects, some 15 were female and 29 male, mean age around 36. This clone was detected ten times or more. What it binds is unknown. From the germline J gene comes the end of the CDR3, since the read stops 3 residues before it. The TCR originated in a human donor with common variable immunodeficiency. The chain has TRBV10-1 and TRBJ1-2; 8 nucleotides match TRBD1. Sequenced input: peripheral blood mononuclear cells. CDR3 residues: CASTDRGDGYTF. Partial CDR3 DNA: TGCGCCAGCACTGACAGGGGCGATGGC.